Sequencing of this T cell receptor beta chain was carried out in a study of sequential checkpoint blockade in melanoma. Across the study: Arm A got nivolumab then ipilimumab; arm B the reverse, 1:1. About two dozen patients had matched tumor biopsies before treatment and at week 13 after nivolumab or ipilimumab alone.

Broader study findings: T-cell fraction and clonality followed PD-L1 and CD8+ counts, not mutational load. Response in arm A was associated with pretreatment TIL clonality.

With 1 base removed from V and 6 bases from J, the gap between germline ends came to 13 bases. The germline gives CDR1 SGHNT, CDR2 YENEEA. This CDR3 comprises 15 residues. This clone is large by share. What it binds is unknown. Treatment given: randomized to nivolumab then ipilimumab (arm A) or the reverse (arm B). Assay: immunoSEQ multiplex PCR; the TCRdb copy retains only in-frame clones and omits some. Here the sample spans 450 to 650 clones, about 24% being singletons. The chain carries TRBV11-3 and TRBJ2-1, with D perhaps TRBD1 (6 bases). The clonotype was recovered from a human donor with melanoma. The sample here was tumor tissue (inferred from file names), taken from a patient given nivolumab and ipilimumab in sequence. The CDR3 sequence: CASSLGGRGGNEQFF. In nucleotides, the CDR3 is TGTGCCAGCAGCTTAGGGGGGAGAGGGGGCAATGAGCAGTTCTTC. The whole variable domain, filled in from reference TRBV11-3 and TRBJ2-1, reads EAGVVQSPRYKIIEKKQPVAFWCNPISGHNTLYWYLQNLGQGPELLIRYENEEAVDDSQLPKDRFSAERLKGVDSTLKIQPAELGDSAVYLCASSLGGRGGNEQFFGPGTRLTVL.